The source of this TCR beta chain is a study of cytomegalovirus exposure and HLA in healthy donors. Clones were read by immunoSEQ multiplex PCR, and TCRdb kept only the in-frame ones, dropping some. The repertoire has under 95,000 clones, roughly 95% of them found once; the top ten carry roughly 3.4%. Trimming pared 5 bases from V and 1 base from J, leaving 12 bases between. This CDR3 spans 15 amino acids. Germline-derived CDR1 and CDR2 are MNHEY and SVGAGI. The source material was PBMCs. The genes are TRBV6-5 and TRBJ1-5; D may be TRBD1 (6 bases). The source is a young woman in good health and CMV-seropositive. DNA of the CDR3: TGTGCCAGCAGTGACTACAGGGCCAGCAATCAGCCCCAGCATTTT. It codes for CASSDYRASNQPQHF.